The 9 T cell receptor beta chains given below trace back to one sample, sequenced in a study of blood T cell repertoires in COVID-19. Generated by immunoSEQ multiplex PCR, the TCRdb table keeps only in-frame clones and is missing some. The table has fewer than 350,000 clones, roughly 85% seen once; the top ten hold just over 7%. Input material: peripheral blood. These receptors all come from a human donor in a cohort sampled during active COVID-19.

The J gene is TRBJ2-1, the V gene TRBV7-8, with TRBD2 identical over 9 bases. Germline V gene data show CDR1 as SGHVS and CDR2 as FQNEAQ. The V and J ends lost 7 bases and 3 bases, in that order; junction bases with no gene match: 4. The CDR3 has 14 residues. The CDR3 region is CASIAGELYNEQFF. The CDR3 coding sequence is TGTGCCAGCATAGCGGGGGAGCTCTACAATGAGCAGTTCTTC. Combining the CDR3 with reference TRBV7-8 and TRBJ2-1 gives the whole variable domain GAGVSQSPRYKVAKRGQDVALRCDPISGHVSLFWYQQALGQGPEFLTYFQNEAQLDKSGLPSDRFFAERPEGSVSTLKIQRTQQEDSAVYLCASIAGELYNEQFFGPGTRLTVL.

The rearrangement links TRBV5-4 to TRBJ2-2; TRBD2 is a possible D gene (5 bases). CDR1 SGHNT and CDR2 YYREEE come from the germline V gene (reference sequence). V shed 4 bases and J shed 2 bases, with 9 bases lying between them. CDR3 length equals 14 residues. The CDR3 DNA follows: TGTGCCAGCAGCCCAACTAGTAACACCGGGGAGCTGTTTTTT. Translated: CASSPTSNTGELFF.

The chain couples TRBV2 to TRBJ2-7, with D unclear. The CDR3 has 15 amino acids. Looked up from germline, CDR1 is SNHLY and CDR2 is FYNNEI. V lost 6 bases and J 6 bases, leaving 21 bases between the germline ends. CDR3 residues: CASRLPGFRIGEQYF. In DNA form, the CDR3 reads TGTGCCAGCAGGCTCCCAGGATTTAGGATAGGCGAGCAGTACTTC. Using reference TRBV2 and TRBJ2-7 for the parts outside the CDR3, the full variable domain is EPEVTQTPSHQVTQMGQEVILRCVPISNHLYFYWYRQILGQKVEFLVSFYNNEISEKSEIFDDQFSVERPDGSNFTLKIRSTKLEDSAMYFCASRLPGFRIGEQYFGPGTRLTVT.

V gene TRBV5-1 combines with J gene TRBJ2-7; 7 bases are shared with TRBD2. J was trimmed by 0 bases and V by 0 bases; bases with no gene match: 3. Germline assignment: CDR1 SGHRS and CDR2 YFSETQ. The CDR3 loop spans 15 amino acids. The CDR3 loop is CASSLDGGSSYEQYF. CDR3 in DNA: TGCGCCAGCAGCTTGGACGGGGGGAGCTCCTACGAGCAGTACTTC.

This chain joins TRBV30 and TRBJ1-5; D gene ambiguous. This CDR3 has 15 amino acids. Trimming shortened V by 5 bases and J by 4 bases, and 18 bases separated the two germline ends. CDR1 and CDR2 from the germline V gene are GTSNPN and SVGIG (reference sequence). CDR3 loop: CAWSLRRAENQPQHF. In nucleotides, the CDR3 is TGTGCCTGGTCACTGAGGAGGGCCGAAAATCAGCCCCAGCATTTT.

This chain joins TRBV10-3 and TRBJ2-5; the D is unclear. Germline values: CDR1 ENHRY, CDR2 SYGVKD. CDR3 length equals 12 residues. Trimming took 2 bases from V and 5 from J, leaving 6 bases between them. In nucleotides, the CDR3 is TGTGCCATCAGTGAGATCGGGGAGACCCAGTACTTC. Its translation is CAISEIGETQYF.

The rearrangement uses TRBV6-5 and TRBJ1-2, with D possibly matching TRBD1 (6 bases). V lost 6 bases and J lost 3, with 17 bases in between. Germline V gene data show CDR1 as MNHEY and CDR2 as SVGAGI. CDR3 length equals 15 residues. The CDR3 protein is CASRTTGIRDYGYTF. In nucleotides, the CDR3 is TGTGCCAGCAGGACAACAGGGATTAGGGACTATGGCTACACCTTC.

This clone was seen only once. This rearrangement joins TRBV11-3 to TRBJ2-7; 13 positions match TRBD2. Germline V lookup: CDR1 SGHNT, CDR2 YENEEA. The CDR3 length is 15 residues. Losses at the gene ends were 5 bases for V and 1 base for J; bases not matched to a gene: 2. CDR3 region: CASSTGLAGSYEQYF. The CDR3 DNA sequence: TGTGCCAGCAGCACGGGACTAGCGGGGTCCTACGAGCAGTACTTC.

V usage is TRBV9 and J usage is TRBJ1-2; 7 bases are shared with TRBD1. V shed 7 bases, J shed 6 bases, and the junction held 15 bases outside the gene matches. CDR3 size: 15 residues. Per the germline V gene, CDR1 is SGDLS and CDR2 is YYNGEE. This CDR3 is CASLAPDRQGNGYTF. CDR3 DNA sequence: TGTGCCAGCCTTGCGCCGGATCGACAGGGCAATGGCTACACCTTC.